This T cell receptor (beta chain) was recovered during a study of shared clonotypes between healthy human individuals. About this clone: What it recognizes is unknown.

V shed 6 bases, J shed 7 bases, and the junction held 5 bases outside the gene matches. This CDR3 contains 12 residues. From germline, CDR1 is MNHEY and CDR2 SMNVEV (reference sequence). Sequencing was performed with immunoSEQ multiplex PCR; in TCRdb, only in-frame clones are kept and a portion is missing. The repertoire has about 1.5 million clones, approximately 98% of them found once; the top ten carry roughly 0.4%. Study conclusions and caveats: Clonotype sharing among donors was thought likely to change with sequencing depth.

The sample comprised naive CD4+ T cells sorted from blood. Subset given: CD45RA+ positively selected. The receptor's source is a young man in good health. The chain combines TRBV27 with TRBJ2-7, with 8 nucleotides matching TRBD1. As DNA, the CDR3 is TGTGCCAGCAGGACAGGGGCACGAGAGCAGTACTTC. Its protein product is CASRTGAREQYF.